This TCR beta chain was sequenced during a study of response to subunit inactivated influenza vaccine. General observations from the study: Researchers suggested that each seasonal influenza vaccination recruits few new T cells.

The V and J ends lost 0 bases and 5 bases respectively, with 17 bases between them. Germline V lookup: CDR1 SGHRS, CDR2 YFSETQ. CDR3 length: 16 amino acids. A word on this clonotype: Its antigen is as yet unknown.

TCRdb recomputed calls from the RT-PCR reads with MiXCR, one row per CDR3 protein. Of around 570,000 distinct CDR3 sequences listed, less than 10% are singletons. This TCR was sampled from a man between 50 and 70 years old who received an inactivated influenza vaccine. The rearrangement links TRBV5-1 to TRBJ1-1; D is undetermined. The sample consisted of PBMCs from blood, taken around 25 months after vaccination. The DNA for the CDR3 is TGCGCCAGCAGCTTGGAAGGTACCGGCCGGGGAACTGAAGCTTTCTTT. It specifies CASSLEGTGRGTEAFF.